This TCR beta chain is drawn from a study of T cell repertoires in cytomegalovirus infection. Findings and caveats of the study: Cumulated frequencies of public TCR beta families served to identify carriers of CMV plus the relevant HLA.

The length of the CDR3 is 15 residues. Between the trimmed V and J ends, which lost 1 base and 4 bases, there was a span of 11 bases. Germline CDR1 is MGHRA and CDR2 is YSYEKL. Points on this clonotype: The antigen is undetermined.

TCRdb itself ran the reads through MiXCR, one entry per CDR3 protein. The repertoire holds about 130,000 distinct CDR3 sequences, with more than 25% as singletons. This sequence joins TRBV4-1 and TRBJ1-5, with TRBD1 as a possible D gene (6 bases). The sequenced sample was CD8+ T cells from cultured PBMCs, obtained from culture after CMV antigen stimulation. The clonotype originates from a human donor in good health (CMV status not recorded). Some clones in this sample may be carry-over from other donors' samples. Written as DNA, the CDR3 is TGCGCCAGCAGCCAAGCCCAGGGGACGAATCAGCCCCAGCATTTT. Protein product: CASSQAQGTNQPQHF.